One and the same sample provided the 19 T cell receptor beta chains below, sequenced in a study of brain T cells in children with intractable seizures. The method was immunoSEQ multiplex PCR; TCRdb's version includes in-frame clones alone and lacks a portion of them. The table has about 76,000 clones, about 92% seen once. The specimen comprised peripheral blood, sampled at surgery. These receptors originate from a boy less than two years old with tuberous sclerosis and intractable seizures.

The rearrangement joins TRBV5-1 to TRBJ1-2, with D possibly matching TRBD1 (6 bases). Germline CDR1 and CDR2: SGHRS and YFSETQ. CDR3 length: 14 residues. V gave up 3 bases and J gave up 0 bases, with 9 bases separating them. CDR3 loop: CASSWDTANYGYTF. The CDR3 nucleotides read TGCGCCAGCAGCTGGGACACAGCTAACTATGGCTACACCTTC.

This chain joins TRBV2 and TRBJ1-5; D perhaps matches TRBD1 (5 bases). The V gene's germline CDR1 is SNHLY and CDR2 FYNNEI. This CDR3 comprises 14 residues. The V gene lost 2 bases and the J gene lost 1 base, with 6 bases spanning the gap. CDR3 protein: CASSEWDSNQPQHF. As DNA, the CDR3 is TGTGCCAGCAGTGAATGGGACAGCAATCAGCCCCAGCATTTT.

This chain links TRBV10-2 with TRBJ2-7; 8 positions match TRBD2. The CDR3 spans 14 residues. Germline V gene sequence: CDR1 WSHSY, CDR2 SAAADI. V gave up 10 bases and J gave up 2 bases; unmatched junction bases: 10. The CDR3 here is CATGILAEAYEQYF. CDR3 coding DNA: TGCGCCACCGGGATACTAGCGGAGGCCTACGAGCAGTACTTC.

The CDR3 protein is CASSKGQGVNSPLHF. The CDR3 DNA is TGTGCCAGCAGTAAAGGACAGGGAGTTAATTCACCCCTCCACTTT. The chain links TRBV2 to TRBJ1-6, with 8 bases matching TRBD1. J was trimmed by 6 bases and V by 5 bases; bases with no gene match: 6. The germline V gene has CDR1 SNHLY and CDR2 FYNNEI. CDR3 size: 15 residues.

The chain has TRBV5-4 and TRBJ2-5; 8 nucleotides line up with TRBD1. The germline CDR1 and CDR2 sequences are SGHNT and YYREEE (reference sequence). The V segment lost 0 bases and the J segment 5 bases; nucleotides outside the gene matches: 9. The CDR3 has 16 residues. Here the CDR3 reads CASSLGRQGAGETQYF. In DNA form, the CDR3 reads TGTGCCAGCAGCTTGGGTCGGCAGGGGGCCGGGGAGACCCAGTACTTC.

The CDR3: CASSSEGFSSYEQYF. The CDR3 region has the DNA TGTGCCAGCAGCTCGGAAGGGTTCAGCTCCTACGAGCAGTACTTC. This chain uses TRBV7-9 with TRBJ2-7; D remains ambiguous. The length of the CDR3 is 15 residues. V lost 4 bases, J lost 0 bases, and 13 bases lay in between. From germline, CDR1 is SEHNR and CDR2 FQNEAQ (reference sequence).

The count of this clone is one. The J gene is TRBJ2-7, the V gene TRBV19, with D perhaps matching TRBD2 (5 bases). The germline CDR1 and CDR2 sequences are LNHDA and SQIVND (reference sequence). The V gene lost 4 bases and the J gene lost 4 bases, with 17 bases spanning the gap. The CDR3 runs 15 residues. The DNA of the CDR3 is TGTGCCAGTAGTAAAGTGGGAGACAAGGGTTACGAGCAGTACTTC. It is translated as CASSKVGDKGYEQYF.

This sequence joins TRBV4-1 and TRBJ2-3, with D unclear. This CDR3 is built from 12 residues. Germline lookup yields CDR1 MGHRA and CDR2 YSYEKL. Trimming took 5 bases from V and 3 from J, leaving 6 bases between them. Here the CDR3 DNA reads TGCGCCAGCAGCGGACCAACAGATACGCAGTATTTT. It encodes CASSGPTDTQYF.

The V call is TRBV19, the J call TRBJ2-2; 8 bases map to TRBD1. With V trimmed by 6 bases and J by 5 bases, 17 bases remained unmatched. Germline-derived CDR1 and CDR2 are LNHDA and SQIVND (reference sequence). The CDR3 runs 18 residues. This chain's CDR3 is CASRNPGGRIEWTGELFF. CDR3 bases: TGTGCCAGTAGGAATCCAGGGGGCAGAATTGAATGGACCGGGGAGCTGTTTTTT.

CDR3 coding DNA: TGTGCCAGCAGCTTAAGCGACAGTGAAGCTTTCTTT. As protein: CASSLSDSEAFF. V usage is TRBV7-9 and J usage is TRBJ1-1; TRBD1 is a possible D gene (5 bases). V gave up 2 bases and J gave up 7 bases, with 8 bases separating them. This CDR3 has 12 residues. CDR1 is SEHNR and CDR2 is FQNEAQ in the germline V gene (reference sequence).

The chain recombines TRBV5-4 with TRBJ1-2; a weak D match, TRBD1 (5 bases). Trimming removed 2 bases from V and 5 bases from J, with 13 bases in between. This CDR3 is built from 14 residues. Germline assignment: CDR1 SGHNT and CDR2 YYREEE (reference sequence). CDR3 protein: CASSLDSAPYGYTF. DNA of the CDR3: TGTGCCAGCAGCTTAGACAGTGCGCCTTATGGCTACACCTTC. The whole variable domain, filled in from reference TRBV5-4 and TRBJ1-2, reads ETGVTQSPTHLIKTRGQQVTLRCSSQSGHNTVSWYQQALGQGPQFIFQYYREEENGRGNFPPRFSGLQFPNYSSELNVNALELDDSALYLCASSLDSAPYGYTFGSGTRLTVV.

The chain has TRBV7-9 and TRBJ2-5; D is perhaps TRBD2 (5 bases). Germline V CDR1 and CDR2: SEHNR, FQNEAQ (reference sequence). The length of the CDR3 is 13 residues. The V and J ends lost 5 bases and 4 bases respectively, with 11 bases between them. As DNA, the CDR3 is TGTGCCAGCAGCACCCCAGGAGGAGAGACCCAGTACTTC. As protein: CASSTPGGETQYF.

The V gene is TRBV30, the J gene TRBJ1-2, with 8 bases lining up with TRBD1. The CDR3 runs to 13 residues. From germline, CDR1 is GTSNPN and CDR2 SVGIG (reference sequence). V was pared by 4 bases and J by 4 bases, with 5 bases of the junction left unmatched. The CDR3 DNA reads as TGTGCCTGGACACTGGACAGGGTCTATGGCTACACCTTC. The encoded protein is CAWTLDRVYGYTF.

A word on this clone: One end of the junction is discordant with germline, which a read error may explain. This rearrangement joins TRBV4-1 to TRBJ1-3; D unclear. CDR3 size: 13 residues. The germline CDR1 and CDR2 sequences are MGHRA and YSYEKL. CDR3 amino acids: CASSQLSGDTIYF. DNA for the CDR3: TGCGCCAGCAGCCAGCTCTCTGGAGACACCATATATTTT.

V usage is TRBV24-1 and J usage is TRBJ2-5; the D call may be TRBD1 or TRBD2 (5 bases each). Germline V gene lookup returns CDR1 KGHDR and CDR2 SFDVKD. The germline V and J ends were trimmed by 5 bases and 1 base, with 13 bases remaining between them. This CDR3 has 15 amino acids. The CDR3: CATSGGKGTQETQYF. Written as DNA, the CDR3 is TGTGCCACCAGTGGGGGGAAAGGGACCCAAGAGACCCAGTACTTC.

V usage is TRBV27 and J usage is TRBJ1-2; the D is unclear. The ends were cut back, 0 bases at V and 4 bases at J, with 9 bases in the middle. This CDR3 region has 14 residues. Germline V gene sequence: CDR1 MNHEY, CDR2 SMNVEV (reference sequence). Written as DNA, the CDR3 is TGTGCCAGCAGTTTATCGGGTGGCCTCTATGGCTACACCTTC. Its protein is CASSLSGGLYGYTF.

This chain links TRBV6-5 with TRBJ1-2; 7 nucleotides line up with TRBD1. The CDR3 contains 15 residues. J gave up 0 bases and V 6 bases, and 7 bases lay outside the gene matches. Looked up from germline, CDR1 is MNHEY and CDR2 is SVGAGI. CDR3 loop: CASSPGTASNYGYTF. The CDR3, as DNA: TGTGCCAGCAGCCCCGGGACAGCTTCTAACTATGGCTACACCTTC.

The chain employs TRBV5-4 and TRBJ2-1, with TRBD2 matching over 8 bases. CDR3 length equals 15 residues. V shed 1 base, J shed 7 bases, and the junction held 7 bases outside the gene matches. Germline lookup yields CDR1 SGHNT and CDR2 YYREEE (reference sequence). The CDR3 reads CASSLNPGLVNEQFF. The CDR3 DNA is TGTGCCAGCAGCTTGAACCCGGGACTAGTAAATGAGCAGTTCTTC.

This chain joins TRBV7-9 and TRBJ2-5; 11 bases map to TRBD2. CDR3 length: 15 residues. Germline-derived CDR1 and CDR2 are SEHNR and FQNEAQ (reference sequence). V gave up 3 bases and J gave up 4 bases; unmatched junction bases: 4. The DNA for the CDR3 is TGTGCCAGCAGCTTTAGCGGGGGGGCGACAGAGACCCAGTACTTC. Residues: CASSFSGGATETQYF.